This TCR beta chain is from a study of blood T cells in healthy people across ages. Study-level background: About one barcoded beta molecule per two T cells was captured by template switching.

In this sample, this clonotype turned up a few times. The CDR3 length is 13 residues. The V end lost 3 bases, the J end lost 3 bases, and 8 bases lay between the germline ends. The second PCR ran roughly 6 to 11 cycles with a sample-barcoded 5' primer and J-beta primers. Each CDR3 protein gets one entry after TCRdb re-called the 5' RACE reads with MiXCR. The table lists fewer than 650,000 distinct CDR3 sequences, about 28% of them singletons. These data also featured in a second study, about T cells of mothers and their children.

Sequencing input: blood. This sequence was found in a boy aged 2 to 10 in good health. This chain uses TRBV12-3 or TRBV12-4 with TRBJ1-2; no definite D call. CDR3 region: CASSFSADYGYTF. CDR3 DNA: TGTGCCAGCAGTTTCTCCGCGGACTATGGCTACACCTTC.